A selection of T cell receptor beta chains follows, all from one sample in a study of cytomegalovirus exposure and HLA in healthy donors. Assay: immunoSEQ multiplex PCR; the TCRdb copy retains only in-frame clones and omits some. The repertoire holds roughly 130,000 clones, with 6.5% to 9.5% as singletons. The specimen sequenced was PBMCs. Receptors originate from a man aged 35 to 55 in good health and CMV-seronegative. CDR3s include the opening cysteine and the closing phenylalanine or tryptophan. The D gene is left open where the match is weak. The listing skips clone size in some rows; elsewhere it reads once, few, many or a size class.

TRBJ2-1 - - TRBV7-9 CASSSRVTNNEQFF TGTGCCAGCAGCTCCAGGGTAACTAACAATGAGCAGTTCTTC
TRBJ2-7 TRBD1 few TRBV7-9 CASSPRSGQGVYEQYF TGTGCCAGCAGCCCTCGATCGGGACAGGGGGTTTACGAGCAGTACTTC
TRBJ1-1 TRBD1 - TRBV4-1 CASSHGGGQGAFF TGCGCCAGCAGCCACGGTGGGGGACAGGGAGCTTTCTTT
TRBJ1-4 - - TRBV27 CTSRRDLVLEKLFF TGTACCAGCAGACGTGACTTGGTTTTGGAAAAACTGTTTTTT
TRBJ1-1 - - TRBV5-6 CASSERTAMNTEAFF TGTGCCAGCAGCGAACGGACAGCAATGAACACTGAAGCTTTCTTT
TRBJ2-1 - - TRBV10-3 CAISEPYSEQFF TGTGCCATCAGTGAGCCTTACAGTGAGCAGTTCTTC
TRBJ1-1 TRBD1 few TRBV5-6 CASSRDRVREAFF TGTGCCAGCAGCCGGGACAGGGTACGGGAAGCTTTCTTT
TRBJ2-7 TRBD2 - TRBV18 CASSPNVGLAGHEQYF TGTGCCAGCTCACCAAACGTGGGACTAGCGGGCCACGAGCAGTACTTC
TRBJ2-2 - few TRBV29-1 CSVAPGLTTGELFF TGCAGCGTGGCCCCGGGACTCACCACCGGGGAGCTGTTTTTT
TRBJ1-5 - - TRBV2 CARTGGRYSNQPQHF TGTGCCAGGACAGGTGGAAGATATAGCAATCAGCCCCAGCATTTT
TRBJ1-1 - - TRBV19 CASSIESGMNTEAFF TGTGCCAGTAGTATAGAGTCAGGGATGAACACTGAAGCTTTCTTT
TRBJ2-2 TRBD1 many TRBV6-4 CASSAGQGLTGELFF TGTGCCAGCAGCGCGGGACAGGGGTTGACCGGGGAGCTGTTTTTT
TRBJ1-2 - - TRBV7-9 CASSPHGGLVGYTF TGTGCCAGCAGCCCCCACGGGGGACTTGTTGGCTACACCTTC
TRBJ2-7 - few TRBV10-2 CASSALSYEQYF TGCGCCAGCAGTGCCCTTTCCTACGAGCAGTACTTC
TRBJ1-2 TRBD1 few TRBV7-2 CASSLGGDRANYGYTF TGTGCCAGCAGCTTAGGTGGGGACAGAGCTAACTATGGCTACACCTTC
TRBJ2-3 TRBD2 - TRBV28 CASSSPGGSTRTDTQYF TGTGCCAGCAGTTCGCCCGGGGGGAGTACGCGCACAGATACGCAGTATTTT
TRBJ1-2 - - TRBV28 CASSFDGNYGYTF TGTGCCAGCAGTTTTGACGGGAACTATGGCTACACCTTC
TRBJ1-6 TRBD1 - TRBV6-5 CASSRDRDNSPLHF TGTGCCAGCAGCCGGGACAGGGACAATTCACCCCTCCACTTT
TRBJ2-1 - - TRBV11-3 CASSPTHKPNEQFF TGTGCCAGCAGCCCCACCCACAAACCCAATGAGCAGTTCTTC
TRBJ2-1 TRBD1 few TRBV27 CASSLHPGQDSYEQFF TGTGCCAGCAGTCTCCACCCGGGACAGGACTCCTATGAGCAGTTCTTC
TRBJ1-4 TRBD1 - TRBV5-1 CASSLALRQGNEKLFF TGCGCCAGCAGCTTGGCCCTGAGACAGGGGAATGAAAAACTGTTTTTT
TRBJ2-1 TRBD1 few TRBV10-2 CASRPGQGIEQFF TGCGCCAGCAGGCCGGGACAGGGGATAGAGCAGTTCTTC
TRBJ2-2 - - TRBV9 CASSVGSTYTGELFF TGTGCCAGCAGCGTAGGGTCCACTTACACCGGGGAGCTGTTTTTT